The 2 T cell receptor beta chains presented below share a single source sample, sequenced in a study of vaccination effects on CD4 cells after COVID-19. These TCRs' antigens remain unknown. Repertoires were generated with immunoSEQ multiplex PCR, while TCRdb's copy carries only in-frame clones and drops some. The data show 70,000 or so clones, with over 60% seen just once and over 4.5% held by the top ten. Before sequencing took place, the ViraFEST assay used viral peptide pools to expand antigen-specific CD4+ T cells. Subsequent to a culture period of 10 days, CD4+ T cells were isolated. Between March and December 2020, the person had a SARS-CoV-2 infection that PCR confirmed. This specimen was CD4+ T cells from PBMCs cultured with HIV peptides, taken before COVID-19 vaccination. The subset: HIV-1 Nef peptide pool negative control/reference culture. The receptors originated from a human donor who had a prior SARS-CoV-2 infection.

The chain uses TRBV27 and TRBJ2-7; D possibly uses TRBD1 or TRBD2 (7 bases each). The V gene's germline CDR1 is MNHEY and CDR2 SMNVEV (reference sequence). Trimming left V 5 bases short and J 2 bases short, with 16 bases between. The CDR3 has 15 residues. CDR3 loop: CASSRGRGLTYEQYF. For the CDR3, the DNA is TGTGCCAGCAGTCGGGGGAGGGGGCTAACCTACGAGCAGTACTTC.

This rearrangement joins TRBV7-9 to TRBJ1-2; 7 nucleotides line up with TRBD1. This CDR3 comprises 16 residues. Germline V gene sequence: CDR1 SEHNR, CDR2 FQNEAQ (reference sequence). V lost 1 base and J lost 6; bases outside the gene matches: 11. This chain's CDR3 is CASSLGRSGGPDGYTF. CDR3 DNA: TGTGCCAGCAGCTTAGGACGATCAGGGGGGCCTGATGGCTACACCTTC.